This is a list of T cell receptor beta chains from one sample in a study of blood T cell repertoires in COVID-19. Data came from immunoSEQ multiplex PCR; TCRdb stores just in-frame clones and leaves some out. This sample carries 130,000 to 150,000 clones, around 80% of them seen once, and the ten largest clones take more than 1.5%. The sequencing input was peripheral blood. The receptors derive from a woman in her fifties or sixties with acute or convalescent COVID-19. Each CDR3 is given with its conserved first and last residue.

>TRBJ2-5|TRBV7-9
CASSVAGGSPRETQYF
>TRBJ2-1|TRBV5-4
CASSLVQGGNEQFF
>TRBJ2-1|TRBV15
CATSRVLPIRNEQFF
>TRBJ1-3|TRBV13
CASSVTGPGNTIYF
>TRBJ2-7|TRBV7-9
CASSPSTSGSYEQYF
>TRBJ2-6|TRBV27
CASSLYLGANVLTF
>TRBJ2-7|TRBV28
CASSFPGTLEQYF
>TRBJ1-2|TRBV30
CAWSPGTGDYGYTF
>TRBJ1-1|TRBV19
CASSIRTTIEAFF
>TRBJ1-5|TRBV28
CASSDRATQPQHF
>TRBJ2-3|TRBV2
CASSGRTSGRWDTQYF
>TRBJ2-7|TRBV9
CASSVGLGLYEQYF
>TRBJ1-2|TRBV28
CASSSGQFYGYTF
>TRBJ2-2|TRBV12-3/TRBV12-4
CASFSWPGELFF
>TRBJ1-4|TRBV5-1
CASSLRRGNEKLFF
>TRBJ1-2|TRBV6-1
CASSEWYRATGYTF
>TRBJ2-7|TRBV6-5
CASRKLAGGGYEQYF
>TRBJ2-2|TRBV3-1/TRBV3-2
CASSPRGSYSTGELFF
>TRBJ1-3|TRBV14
CASSQVGLKSTIYF
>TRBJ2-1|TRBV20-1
CSASEASGRARDEQFF
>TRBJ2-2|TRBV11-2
CASSLRGITYRDTGELFF
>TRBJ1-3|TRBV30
CASRGSSGNTIYF
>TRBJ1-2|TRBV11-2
CASSTQGNYGYTF
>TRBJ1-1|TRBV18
CASSPRGRESNTEAFF
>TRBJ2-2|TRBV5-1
CASSLWTVANTGELFF
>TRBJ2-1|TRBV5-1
CASSGGTSGLNEQFF
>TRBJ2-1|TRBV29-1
CSVVPDYNEQFF
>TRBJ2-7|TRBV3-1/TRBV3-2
CASRHTGTHYEQYF
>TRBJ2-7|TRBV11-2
CASSSLSGSVWMEQYF
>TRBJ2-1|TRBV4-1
CASSQDRVAGLQFF
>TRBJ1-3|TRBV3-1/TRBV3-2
CASSQGQGNTIYF
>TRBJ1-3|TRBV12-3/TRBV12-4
CASSFFGNTIYF
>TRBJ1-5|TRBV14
CASSQTGSYQPQHF
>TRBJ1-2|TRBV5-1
CASSLAGTDGYTF
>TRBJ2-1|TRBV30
CAWSVHLLANEQFF
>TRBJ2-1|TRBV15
CATSMGTSGRASYNEQFF
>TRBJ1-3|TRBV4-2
CASSQGTGSGNTIYF
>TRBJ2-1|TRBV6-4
CASSLAGGPYNEQFF
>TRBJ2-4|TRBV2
CASSVPEGVVKNIQYF
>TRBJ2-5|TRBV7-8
CASSHLRWEGETQYF
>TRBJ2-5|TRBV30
CAWSLGAGETQYF
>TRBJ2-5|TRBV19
CASSMGASWEETQYF
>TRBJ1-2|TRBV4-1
CASSQDQRGYTF
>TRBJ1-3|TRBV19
CASSLPRWGPNSGNTIYF
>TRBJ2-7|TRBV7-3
CASSDRGGPSYEQYF
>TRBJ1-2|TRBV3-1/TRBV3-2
CASSQASGYTF